The 2 T cell receptor beta chains below come from one sample, sequenced in a study of radiation and T cells in renal cell carcinoma. Clones were read by immunoSEQ multiplex PCR, and TCRdb kept only the in-frame ones, dropping some. Among 150,000 or so clones listed, over 75% were seen once. The time point denotes: baseline pretreatment blood. This sample's treatment: 15 Gy SBRT to primary tumor, nephrectomy 4 weeks later. The input for sequencing was blood, taken from a patient whose treatment included radiotherapy and nephrectomy. Receptors were obtained from a woman aged 45-59 years with renal cell carcinoma.

This clone was seen more than once but under ten times. This chain uses TRBV7-2 with TRBJ1-3; the D gene is possibly TRBD1 (5 bases). The V gene's germline CDR1 is SGHTA and CDR2 FQGNSA. Trimming pared 2 bases from V and 8 bases from J, leaving 13 bases between. This CDR3 comprises 14 residues. The chain's CDR3 is CASSLLGMGDTIYF. CDR3 sequence (DNA): TGTGCCAGCAGCTTATTAGGAATGGGGGACACCATATATTTT.

The chain combines TRBV15 with TRBJ1-1; unclear D gene. CDR1 is LNHNV and CDR2 is YYDKDF in the germline V gene (reference sequence). This CDR3 is 13 amino acids long. Trimming stripped 4 bases from V and 1 base from J, with 7 bases between. CDR3 in DNA: TGTGCCACCAGCATTTCGTCGAACACTGAAGCTTTCTTT. Amino acid sequence: CATSISSNTEAFF.